The clone carrying this T cell receptor (beta chain) was observed a few times. This library used 300 to 500 ng RNA and molecular barcoded adaptors spanning alpha/delta and beta/gamma chains. One entry per CDR3 protein results from TCRdb running MiXCR on the reads. The sample lists 50,000 to 65,000 distinct CDR3 sequences, roughly a fifth occurring once. Bone marrow was sampled from every patient at the time of active disease. This record belongs to a study of read filtering for tumor transcriptome and immune sequencing. Study-level background: Transcriptome libraries were built from DNase-treated RNA.

This CDR3 spans 12 amino acids. The ends were cut back, 7 bases at V and 2 bases at J, with 5 bases in the middle. In germline, CDR1 is MNHNS, CDR2 SASEGT. Sequenced sample: a population of CD138-negative cells sorted from bone marrow. The TCR was taken from a donor at least 40 years old with multiple myeloma. The genes are TRBV6-1 and TRBJ2-2; D is perhaps TRBD2 (5 bases). CDR3: CASTGNTGELFF. The CDR3 DNA is TGTGCCAGCACGGGAAACACCGGGGAGCTGTTTTTT.